This section outlines one T cell receptor (beta chain) sequence together with its context. The CDR3 extends over 19 amino acids. V gave up 0 bases and J gave up 0 bases; unmatched junction bases: 11. In germline, CDR1 is SGDLS, CDR2 YYNGEE. This sample was taken from a study of blood T cell repertoires in COVID-19. Study as a whole: Acute and convalescent COVID-19 samples came from the United States, Italy and Spain. From T cells, B-cell-depleted T cells, or PBMCs came the material, which was cDNA or gDNA.

Original processing notes: Nucleated cell number was recorded as an estimate derived from reference gene primer amplification. Sequencing was performed with immunoSEQ multiplex PCR; in TCRdb, only in-frame clones are kept and a portion is missing. V, J and clone size are taken as reported in that table, and D and trimming were inferred from the DNA itself. The sample carries about 300,000 clones, around 90% recorded once. Sequenced sample: peripheral blood. The chain uses TRBV9 and TRBJ2-5; 10 bases fit TRBD2. This clonotype was sampled from a man between 18 and 35 years old with active or convalescent COVID-19. CDR3 in DNA: TGTGCCAGCAGCGTAGAGGGTAGCGGGGGGTCCGCATACCAAGAGACCCAGTACTTC. The encoded protein is CASSVEGSGGSAYQETQYF.